The rows below give T cell receptor beta chains drawn from one sample of a study of OX40 agonist ivuxolimab in advanced cancers. Produced via immunoSEQ multiplex PCR; TCRdb's table is partial and in-frame only. Here the sample spans roughly 130,000 clones, 85% to 95% being singletons. Sequencing was performed on CD4+ or CD8+ T cells sorted from blood, taken in a trial of the OX40 agonist ivuxolimab. These receptors were collected from an adult with an advanced solid tumor such as melanoma, head and neck, liver or kidney cancer. Both conserved end residues are part of each CDR3. The order of the fields is CDR3 DNA, CDR3 protein, J gene, V gene, clone size, D gene. A D gene is named only where the DNA matches it firmly. Only some rows state a clone size, as once, few, many or a class for expanded clones.

TGTGCCAGCAGCCTCCTCCGGGAGAACACTGAAGCTTTCTTT,CASSLLRENTEAFF,TRBJ1-1,TRBV2,NA,NA
TGTGCCAGCAGGTTCAACCGTCAGGGAGGGCCTGGCACCGGGGAGCTGTTTTTT,CASRFNRQGGPGTGELFF,TRBJ2-2,TRBV7-3,NA,TRBD2
TGTGCCAGCAGTTTATTAGGTGGACAGAGCAATCAGCCCCAGCATTTT,CASSLLGGQSNQPQHF,TRBJ1-5,TRBV28,NA,NA
TGCGCCAGCAGCACCGTGACAGGGACTAATGAAAAACTGTTTTTT,CASSTVTGTNEKLFF,TRBJ1-4,TRBV5-1,NA,TRBD1
TGTGCTAGTATGGGATGGCAACTAGATACGCAGTATTTT,CASMGWQLDTQYF,TRBJ2-3,TRBV12-5,NA,NA
TGTGCCAGTAACCAGGGACAGGGGACGAACACCGGGGAGCTGTTTTTT,CASNQGQGTNTGELFF,TRBJ2-2,TRBV19,NA,TRBD1
TGTGCCAGTGCCCCAAACAGGGGAAACACCATATATTTT,CASAPNRGNTIYF,TRBJ1-3,TRBV19,NA,NA
TGTGCCAGTAGTAGGGGGGGACAGGGGCCAGATACGCAGTATTTT,CASSRGGQGPDTQYF,TRBJ2-3,TRBV19,NA,TRBD1
TGTGCCAGTAGTCTGCGCGGACTAGCGGGTATCACCGGGGAGCTGTTTTTT,CASSLRGLAGITGELFF,TRBJ2-2,TRBV19,NA,TRBD2
TGTGCCAGCAGTTACCGGCAGGGGTTGGATACGCAGTATTTT,CASSYRQGLDTQYF,TRBJ2-3,TRBV6-5,NA,NA
TGTGCCAGCAGCTTAGCCCTCGACCGGGGCCCCATATCCTACGAGCAGTACTTC,CASSLALDRGPISYEQYF,TRBJ2-7,TRBV7-6,NA,NA
TGTGCCAGCAGTTACTCTAGCTCTGGAAACACCATATATTTT,CASSYSSSGNTIYF,TRBJ1-3,TRBV6-5,NA,NA
TGTGCCAGCAGCGACGGACGGGGGGCCGGCACAGATACGCAGTATTTT,CASSDGRGAGTDTQYF,TRBJ2-3,TRBV7-9,few,NA
TGTGCCAGCAGCTTGACTAGCGGGACTGCAGATACGCAGTATTTT,CASSLTSGTADTQYF,TRBJ2-3,TRBV7-3,NA,TRBD2
TGTGCCAGTAGTATTTTAGTGACATATGAGGCCAATCAGCCCCAGCATTTT,CASSILVTYEANQPQHF,TRBJ1-5,TRBV19,NA,NA
TGTGCCAGCAGGGCAACTTGGGGAAACACCATATATTTT,CASRATWGNTIYF,TRBJ1-3,TRBV28,NA,NA
TGTGCCAGCAGCTGGGGACTAGCGGGGAACAATGAGCAGTTCTTC,CASSWGLAGNNEQFF,TRBJ2-1,TRBV5-8,NA,TRBD2
TGTGCCAGCAGCTTTCCCCGGGCAAACTATGGCTACACCTTC,CASSFPRANYGYTF,TRBJ1-2,TRBV5-6,NA,NA
TGTGCCAGCTCACAAGGTGCCTTCACAGATACGCAGTATTTT,CASSQGAFTDTQYF,TRBJ2-3,TRBV18,NA,NA
TGTGCCAGCAGCTTAGGTGGCACAGTTCTCGCCGCCAAAAACATTCAGTACTTC,CASSLGGTVLAAKNIQYF,TRBJ2-4,TRBV7-8,NA,NA
TGTGCCAGCAGTAGGGGGCGGGAGTATGAGCAGTTCTTC,CASSRGREYEQFF,TRBJ2-1,TRBV28,once,NA
TGCACTTCGGGACAGGGGTTTAATCAGCCCCAGCATTTT,CTSGQGFNQPQHF,TRBJ1-5,TRBV19,once,TRBD1
TGTGCCAGCTCACCGGCAGCGGGAGGTGGATCCTTCTACGAGCAGTACTTC,CASSPAAGGGSFYEQYF,TRBJ2-7,TRBV18,NA,TRBD2
TGTGCCAGCAGTGGGACAGGGGGCGTCTACGAGCAGTACTTC,CASSGTGGVYEQYF,TRBJ2-7,TRBV28,NA,TRBD1
TGTGCCAGCAATGAGCAGTTCTTC,CASNEQFF,TRBJ2-1,TRBV2,NA,NA
TGTGCCAGTAGCACCGTAGTTCGACAGCCCCAGCATTTT,CASSTVVRQPQHF,TRBJ1-5,TRBV19,NA,NA
TGTGCCAGCAGCTTGGGGGTTAACTATGGCTACACCTTC,CASSLGVNYGYTF,TRBJ1-2,TRBV7-2,NA,NA
TGTGCCAGCAGCCTTACCAAAGACATCTTTAACTATGGCTACACCTTC,CASSLTKDIFNYGYTF,TRBJ1-2,TRBV7-9,NA,NA
TGCGCCAGCAGCTTGGCGGGGAGACAAGAGACCCAGTACTTC,CASSLAGRQETQYF,TRBJ2-5,TRBV5-1,few,NA
TGCGCCAGCAGCCAGGCCGGGACTAGCGGGGCCAACAATGAGCAGTTCTTC,CASSQAGTSGANNEQFF,TRBJ2-1,TRBV4-1,NA,TRBD2
TGTGCCAGCTCACCACGGCAGGCTCCGAACACCGGGGAGCTGTTTTTT,CASSPRQAPNTGELFF,TRBJ2-2,TRBV18,NA,NA
TGTGCCAGCAGTGAATTTGGCAGACAAGAGACCCAGTACTTC,CASSEFGRQETQYF,TRBJ2-5,TRBV25-1,NA,NA
TGTGCCAGCAGCTTGGGCGGGGGTTTCTCCTACGAGCAGTACTTC,CASSLGGGFSYEQYF,TRBJ2-7,TRBV5-5,NA,TRBD2
TGTGCCATCCAAGACGGGAATCATCAGCCCCAGCATTTT,CAIQDGNHQPQHF,TRBJ1-5,TRBV10-3,few,NA
TGTGCCAGCAGCCAAGAGTACAGAATCTCTGGAAACACCATATATTTT,CASSQEYRISGNTIYF,TRBJ1-3,TRBV4-2,NA,NA
TGTGCCAGCAGCTTGGGTGGTGCAGAGACCCAGTACTTC,CASSLGGAETQYF,TRBJ2-5,TRBV5-4,NA,NA
TGTGCCAGCAGCCGGACAGGTGGTTTGGAGCAGTACTTC,CASSRTGGLEQYF,TRBJ2-5,TRBV28,NA,TRBD1
TGTGCCAGCACCACCGTCGGGACTAGCGGGAGTAGGGACATTCAGTACTTC,CASTTVGTSGSRDIQYF,TRBJ2-4,TRBV28,NA,TRBD2
TGCGCCAGCAGGGACGGAATAAATTCACCCCTCCACTTT,CASRDGINSPLHF,TRBJ1-6,TRBV10-2,once,NA
TGTGCCAGCAGCCGCCTTGCACGGCAGGGGTCTTCACCCCTCCACTTT,CASSRLARQGSSPLHF,TRBJ1-6,TRBV2,NA,NA
TGTGCCAGCAGCGTAGGGGAGGGGGCGAATCAGCCCCAGCATTTT,CASSVGEGANQPQHF,TRBJ1-5,TRBV9,NA,TRBD1
TGTGCCAGCAGCTTATCCGGGACAGGGATTCACAATCAGCCCCAGCATTTT,CASSLSGTGIHNQPQHF,TRBJ1-5,TRBV5-6,NA,TRBD1
TGTGCCAGCAGTCCTTACGGGGCAAATTCCTACGAGCAGTACTTC,CASSPYGANSYEQYF,TRBJ2-7,TRBV28,NA,NA
TGTGCCAGCAGCTTCGATGGCTATGGCTACACCTTC,CASSFDGYGYTF,TRBJ1-2,TRBV7-9,NA,NA
TGTGCCAGCAGCACGGTAGCGGGGCGTTCCCTCGAGCAGTACTTC,CASSTVAGRSLEQYF,TRBJ2-7,TRBV5-5,NA,TRBD2
TGTGCCAGCAGGACAGGGATCTCTGGAAACACCATATATTTT,CASRTGISGNTIYF,TRBJ1-3,TRBV6-5,NA,TRBD1
TGTGCCAGCTTCAAGGGGGGACTAGCGGGAGGGGAGACCCAGTACTTC,CASFKGGLAGGETQYF,TRBJ2-5,TRBV7-9,NA,TRBD2
TGTGCCAGCAGCCCGGGGCGCGGGGGCCGAAACACCGGGGAGCTGTTTTTT,CASSPGRGGRNTGELFF,TRBJ2-2,TRBV7-3,NA,NA
TGTGCCAGCAGCTTAACAGGGGGATCGAACACTGAAGCTTTCTTT,CASSLTGGSNTEAFF,TRBJ1-1,TRBV7-9,NA,TRBD1
TGTGCCAGCAGTGGCGCCCGGGGTAGCGTAGAGACCCAGTACTTC,CASSGARGSVETQYF,TRBJ2-5,TRBV2,once,NA
TGTGCCAGCAGTCCCGGCTCCTATAATTCACCCCTCCACTTT,CASSPGSYNSPLHF,TRBJ1-6,TRBV28,NA,NA
TGTGCCAGCAGCTTAGACAATCAGCCCCAGCATTTT,CASSLDNQPQHF,TRBJ1-5,TRBV11-3,NA,NA
TGTGCCAGTAGTACCTCGTGGGGCGATGGGTCCGGGGAGCTGTTTTTT,CASSTSWGDGSGELFF,TRBJ2-2,TRBV19,NA,NA
TGTGCCAGCAGCTTATCTGACAGGACTCAGCCCCAGCATTTT,CASSLSDRTQPQHF,TRBJ1-5,TRBV7-3,NA,NA
TGTGCCAGCAGCCAACGTACAGGGGATGGCTACACCTTC,CASSQRTGDGYTF,TRBJ1-2,TRBV4-2,NA,TRBD1